The T cell receptor beta chain described here comes from a study of shared clonotypes between healthy human individuals. Across the study: CD4 naive and CD4 memory each took three plates per donor, while CD8 naive took two and CD8 memory one.

As defined, naive CD8 cells were CD45RO-negative and positively selected for CCR7, with terminally differentiated effector memory CD45RA+ cells excluded. On this clone: Its antigen is as yet unknown.

The CDR3 contains 13 residues. The V gene's germline CDR1 is MNHNS and CDR2 SASEGT. Trimming shortened V by 6 bases and J by 2 bases, and 9 bases separated the two germline ends. General study points: Between a handful of donors, naive CD4 clonotypes were shared at a level of about 5%.

The repertoire was sequenced with immunoSEQ multiplex PCR; TCRdb's copy has only in-frame clones and lacks some. The table lists about 1,900,000 clones, approximately 95% of them singletons. The sequence derives from a young man in good health. The sample comprised naive CD8+ T cells sorted from blood. This chain links TRBV6-1 with TRBJ2-3, with D perhaps matching TRBD2 (6 bases). The DNA for the CDR3 is TGTGCCAGCAGGGGACTCTCCACAGATACGCAGTATTTT. Translating it yields CASRGLSTDTQYF.